These T cell receptor beta chains were read from a single sample in a study of blood T cell repertoires in COVID-19. TCRdb's table, derived via immunoSEQ multiplex PCR, lists solely in-frame clones and lacks some. The sample carries 150,000 to 180,000 clones, about 90% recorded once. The sequencing input was peripheral blood. All receptors come from a man between 50 and 59 years old with acute or convalescent COVID-19. The CDR3 runs from the conserved cysteine through the conserved F or W.

J,V,CDR3
TRBJ2-3,TRBV6-5,CASSYRTGGKADTQYF
TRBJ1-5,TRBV19,CASRERDRGDQPQHF
TRBJ2-5,TRBV6-1,CASSESLETQYF
TRBJ2-7,TRBV11-2,CASRQGYEQYF
TRBJ2-3,TRBV4-3,CASSQGHGTDTQYF
TRBJ2-2,TRBV9,CASSVRGTGELFF
TRBJ1-4,TRBV7-2,CASSLWPGNSNEKLFF
TRBJ2-5,TRBV18,CASTDRGEETQYF
TRBJ1-3,TRBV18,CASSPDSGNTIYF
TRBJ1-4,TRBV11-2,CASSPRRSGDRGFGGLFF
TRBJ2-1,TRBV7-6,CASSLAPSGSYNEQFF
TRBJ2-2,TRBV4-1,CASSQGGTGSGELFF
TRBJ2-2,TRBV3-1/TRBV3-2,CASSQDFYVNTGELFF
TRBJ2-7,TRBV27,CATRRASSYEQYF
TRBJ1-3,TRBV9,CASSVRDRVFSGNTIYF
TRBJ1-4,TRBV30,CAWSDRNNEKLFF
TRBJ2-1,TRBV7-2,CASSSPPSEQFF
TRBJ2-1,TRBV10-3,CAISDGQGSYNEQFF
TRBJ1-4,TRBV5-1,CASTRGQSPGAYEKLFF
TRBJ1-1,TRBV5-4,CASSSPPGDTEAFF
TRBJ2-3,TRBV7-2,CASSRTGGDSGTQYF
TRBJ1-3,TRBV30,CAWGVSSGNTIYF
TRBJ2-7,TRBV7-2,CASSWEGLNEQYF
TRBJ1-4,TRBV3-1/TRBV3-2,CASSQERAATNEKLFF
TRBJ1-5,TRBV2,CASSQIPGQGINQPQHF
TRBJ1-4,TRBV6-6,CASSSLRLNEKLFF
TRBJ1-1,TRBV19,CASSNIRTDSVTEAFF
TRBJ2-5,TRBV19,CASSMTGGRETQYF
TRBJ2-1,TRBV27,CASRRASGSHASEQFF
TRBJ1-2,TRBV10-3,CAISDFGANYGYTF
TRBJ1-2,TRBV4-2,CASSQDPGWYGYTF